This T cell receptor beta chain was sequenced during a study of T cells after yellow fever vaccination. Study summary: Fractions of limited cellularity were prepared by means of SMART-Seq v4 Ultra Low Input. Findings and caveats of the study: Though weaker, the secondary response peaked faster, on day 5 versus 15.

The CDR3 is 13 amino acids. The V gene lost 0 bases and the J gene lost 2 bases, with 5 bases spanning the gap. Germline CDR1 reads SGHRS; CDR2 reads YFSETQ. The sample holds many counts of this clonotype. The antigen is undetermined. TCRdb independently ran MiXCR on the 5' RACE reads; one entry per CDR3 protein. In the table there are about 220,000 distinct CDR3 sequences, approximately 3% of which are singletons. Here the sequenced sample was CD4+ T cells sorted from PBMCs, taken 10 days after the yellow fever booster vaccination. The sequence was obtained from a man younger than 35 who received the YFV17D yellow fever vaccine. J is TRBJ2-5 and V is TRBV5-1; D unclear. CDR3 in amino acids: CASSLDQQETQYF. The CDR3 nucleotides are TGCGCCAGCAGCTTGGACCAGCAAGAGACCCAGTACTTC.